This TCR beta chain stems from a study of tumor and adjacent non-tumor tissue in lung cancer. Overall study: The patients, roughly eleven men and four to six women, were roughly 30 to 80 with stage I to III disease. On average, productive TCRbeta reads reached around 4 million per sample. Findings of the study overall: Tumor tissue had significantly higher TCR diversity than normal lung.

About this clonotype itself: Its antigen is unidentified.

This sample's RNA came from whole unsorted tissue. Trimming stripped 5 bases from V and 8 bases from J, with 10 bases between. Germline V gene data show CDR1 as SEHNR and CDR2 as FQNEAQ (reference sequence). The CDR3 contains 12 residues. The library came from three nested PCR rounds adapted from ARM-PCR protocols. TCRdb used MiXCR to reprocess the multiplex PCR reads, holding one entry per CDR3 protein. The repertoire holds roughly 150,000 distinct CDR3 sequences, with around 66% as singletons. This sequence joins TRBV7-9 and TRBJ2-1; D unclear. This TCR derives from a man aged 60 to 69 with small cell lung cancer. The sequenced sample consisted of lung tumor tissue. CDR3 sequence (DNA): TGTGCCAGCAGCGCGCTGGGTTATGAGCAGTTCTTC. This codes for CASSALGYEQFF.